Listed below are T cell receptor beta chains from one sample, sequenced in a study of control samples from healthy donors and cancer patients. Produced via immunoSEQ multiplex PCR; TCRdb's table is partial and in-frame only. The table includes roughly 120,000 clones, roughly 90% detected once. The sequenced sample was PBMCs. The receptors come from a woman aged 60 to 75 with lung cancer. Each CDR3 is given without its conserved first and last residue. Fields, in order: J gene, V gene, CDR3 protein.

j_call: TRBJ2-1; v_call: TRBV3-1/TRBV3-2; cdr3_aa: ASSQTSGGAGEQF
j_call: TRBJ2-1; v_call: TRBV19; cdr3_aa: ASSSRNDEQF
j_call: TRBJ2-2; v_call: TRBV6-5; cdr3_aa: ASWRAGVTGELF
j_call: TRBJ2-5; v_call: TRBV7-9; cdr3_aa: ASVGPQETQY
j_call: TRBJ2-7; v_call: TRBV9; cdr3_aa: ASSVRGQGGYEQY
j_call: TRBJ2-7; v_call: TRBV6-5; cdr3_aa: ASAPGDSYEQY
j_call: TRBJ2-7; v_call: TRBV6-5; cdr3_aa: ASSSGDYLYEQY
j_call: TRBJ2-7; v_call: TRBV7-9; cdr3_aa: ASSLAGSSSYEQY
j_call: TRBJ1-4; v_call: TRBV18; cdr3_aa: ASSPVGETNEKLF
j_call: TRBJ1-2; v_call: TRBV14; cdr3_aa: ASSHLTGTGGYT
j_call: TRBJ1-1; v_call: TRBV6-4; cdr3_aa: ARSVPNTEAF
j_call: TRBJ2-2; v_call: TRBV14; cdr3_aa: ASSRQGPFTGELF
j_call: TRBJ1-5; v_call: TRBV7-9; cdr3_aa: ASSLGWAQPQH
j_call: TRBJ1-5; v_call: TRBV19; cdr3_aa: ASSLAAYSNQPQH
j_call: TRBJ1-6; v_call: TRBV25-1; cdr3_aa: ASSPPGGVVALH
j_call: TRBJ1-1; v_call: TRBV6-1; cdr3_aa: ASSETGIDTEAF
j_call: TRBJ1-6; v_call: TRBV4-3; cdr3_aa: ASSQGRTVGVSPLH
j_call: TRBJ2-5; v_call: TRBV19; cdr3_aa: ASSPRTRNSQETQY
j_call: TRBJ1-1; v_call: TRBV6-4; cdr3_aa: ASRATGGTEAF
j_call: TRBJ2-2; v_call: TRBV10-3; cdr3_aa: AISDGLAGTGELF
j_call: TRBJ2-7; v_call: TRBV14; cdr3_aa: ASSLNGQVGEGGQY
j_call: TRBJ2-6; v_call: TRBV29-1; cdr3_aa: SVGSGGAGANVLT
j_call: TRBJ1-2; v_call: TRBV4-1; cdr3_aa: ASSRDRAEVLARGYT
j_call: TRBJ1-3; v_call: TRBV30; cdr3_aa: AWSDILQGVGNTIY
j_call: TRBJ1-2; v_call: TRBV19; cdr3_aa: ASSTSGQGFGFGYT
j_call: TRBJ1-4; v_call: TRBV3-1/TRBV3-2; cdr3_aa: ASSQDVGAPREKLF
j_call: TRBJ2-1; v_call: TRBV24-1; cdr3_aa: ATNAGLADYNEQF
j_call: TRBJ2-3; v_call: TRBV5-1; cdr3_aa: ASSYEIPGLDTQY
j_call: TRBJ2-1; v_call: TRBV2; cdr3_aa: ASSEARSRGNEQF
j_call: TRBJ2-5; v_call: TRBV27; cdr3_aa: ASSGGRKETQY
j_call: TRBJ2-2; v_call: TRBV6-5; cdr3_aa: ATNGRGLAGELF
j_call: TRBJ1-2; v_call: TRBV28; cdr3_aa: ASQRGSYGYT
j_call: TRBJ1-2; v_call: TRBV6-2/TRBV6-3; cdr3_aa: ASSLGRGGNYGYT
j_call: TRBJ2-2; v_call: TRBV7-2; cdr3_aa: ASSLDGSNTGELF
j_call: TRBJ2-1; v_call: TRBV24-1; cdr3_aa: ATSETAGTSGSSYNEQF